The entry that follows covers one TCR beta chain sequence. Unmatched junction bases numbered 7, after V lost 4 bases and J lost 4 bases. CDR3 length: 15 residues. Germline V gene data show CDR1 as SGHTS and CDR2 as YDEGEE. This entry belongs to a study of T cell changes during pregnancy in multiple sclerosis. Assay: immunoSEQ multiplex PCR; the TCRdb copy retains only in-frame clones and omits some. The sample has 50,000 or so clones; 85% to 95% are singletons. The rearrangement joins TRBV5-8 to TRBJ1-1; 10 nucleotides align to TRBD1. The specimen was CD4+ T cells from peripheral blood mononuclear cells, collected in the third trimester of pregnancy. This sequence originates from a female donor with multiple sclerosis, enrolled in a pregnancy study. The CDR3 region has the DNA TGTGCCAGCAGCGTATCGGGACAGGGGAGCACTGAAGCTTTCTTT. This encodes CASSVSGQGSTEAFF.